One sample yielded the 5 T cell receptor beta chains listed below, sequenced in a study of metastatic and nonmetastatic thyroid tumors. TCRdb re-called the PCR reads through MiXCR. The data show 15,000 to 20,000 clones, roughly 21% seen once. Among the patients, none had received any treatment before thyroid surgery. The sample taken for sequencing was adjacent normal tissue. These receptors all come from a female donor with papillary thyroid cancer or a benign thyroid nodule (not recorded which). Some clones in this sample may be carry-over from other donors' samples.

The rearrangement links TRBV18 to TRBJ2-5; D is unclear. Germline V gene sequence: CDR1 KGHSH, CDR2 LQKENI. The CDR3 spans 13 residues. V was clipped by 1 base and J by 5 bases, with 8 bases between them. For the CDR3, the DNA is TGTGCCAGCTCACCACTAGTATCGGAGACCCAGTACTTC. Encoded protein: CASSPLVSETQYF. Full variable domain (rest looked up from reference TRBV18 and TRBJ2-5): NAGVMQNPRHLVRRRGQEARLRCSPMKGHSHVYWYRQLPEEGLKFMVYLQKENIIDESGMPKERFSAEFPKEGPSILRIQQVVRGDSAAYFCASSPLVSETQYFGPGTRLLVL.

The chain recombines TRBV20-1 with TRBJ2-7; 10 bases agree with TRBD1. Trimming removed 5 bases from V and 2 bases from J; junction bases left unmatched: 9. Germline CDR1 and CDR2: DFQATT and SNEGSKA (reference sequence). This CDR3 region has 15 residues. The CDR3 loop reads CSAQDRDRGTYEQYF. The CDR3 DNA follows: TGCAGTGCTCAAGACCGGGACAGGGGTACCTACGAGCAGTACTTC.

This clone came up many times. The rearrangement joins TRBV20-1 to TRBJ2-1; 10 nucleotides match TRBD2. The CDR3 has 14 amino acids. The V gene end was trimmed by 3 bases and the J gene end by 8 bases; junction bases not matched to a gene: 7. The germline CDR1 and CDR2 sequences are DFQATT and SNEGSKA (reference sequence). DNA of the CDR3: TGCAGTGCTAGGTCTAGCGGGAGCAGCTATGAGCAGTTCTTC. Translation gives CSARSSGSSYEQFF.

The chain couples TRBV10-2 to TRBJ1-3; tentative D call: TRBD1 (5 bases). CDR1 is WSHSY, CDR2 SAAADI, per germline. The CDR3 is 13 amino acids. The V end lost 2 bases, the J end lost 3 bases, and 5 bases lay between the germline ends. CDR3 sequence (DNA): TGCGCCAGCAGTGAGCAGGGTGGAAACACCATATATTTT. It specifies CASSEQGGNTIYF.

A word on this clone: Relative to the germline gene, one junction end is altered; a read error may explain this. This same CDR3 is encoded by further DNA sequences in the sample. V is TRBV9 and J is TRBJ2-2; tentatively, D is TRBD2 (5 bases). CDR1 and CDR2 from the germline V gene are SGDLS and YYNGEE. This CDR3 is 14 amino acids long. The CDR3 nucleotides are TGCGCCAGCGGCTATGGTGCGAACACCGGGGAGCTGTTTTTT. Protein: CASGYGANTGELFF. Looking up the rest from reference TRBV9 and TRBJ2-2 gives the full variable domain: DSGVTQTPKHLITATGQRVTLRCSPRSGDLSVYWYQQSLDQGLQFLIQYYNGEERAKGNILERFSAQQFPDLHSELNLSSLELGDSALYFCASGYGANTGELFFGEGSRLTVL.